Presented here are 13 T cell receptor beta chains from one specimen sequenced in a study of blood T cell repertoires in COVID-19. Method: immunoSEQ multiplex PCR; TCRdb's copy keeps in-frame clones and lacks some. The table includes 320,000 or so clones, more than 85% detected once. Sequenced sample: PBMCs or T cells enriched from blood (not recorded which). Source of these receptors: a woman in her 30s who had recovered from COVID-19.

The V gene is TRBV5-4, the J gene TRBJ1-2; D might be TRBD1 (6 bases). The V and J ends lost 0 bases and 5 bases respectively, with 8 bases between them. The CDR3 extends over 13 amino acids. Germline CDR1 reads SGHNT; CDR2 reads YYREEE (reference sequence). This CDR3 is CASSLAGVYGYTF. The CDR3 coding sequence is TGTGCCAGCAGCTTGGCAGGGGTATATGGCTACACCTTC.

This chain uses TRBV6-1 with TRBJ2-5, with 10 bases fitting TRBD1. CDR3 length: 15 residues. The germline gives CDR1 MNHNS, CDR2 SASEGT. J lost 5 bases, V lost 3 bases, and 6 bases had no gene match. CDR3 in amino acids: CASSEGPGQGETQYF. DNA for the CDR3: TGTGCCAGCAGTGAGGGGCCGGGACAGGGGGAGACCCAGTACTTC.

This chain connects TRBV2 to TRBJ1-1; 7 nucleotides match TRBD1. Germline V gene data show CDR1 as SNHLY and CDR2 as FYNNEI. The CDR3 contains 14 residues. Losses at the gene ends were 4 bases for V and 4 bases for J; bases not matched to a gene: 6. CDR3 coding DNA: TGTGCCAGCAGTGTGAGGGGGCGATTCACTGAAGCTTTCTTT. Its translation: CASSVRGRFTEAFF.

The chain links TRBV5-4 to TRBJ2-7; TRBD2 matches at 7 bases. Germline loops: CDR1 SGHNT, CDR2 YYREEE (reference sequence). V was clipped by 1 base and J by 3 bases; unmatched bases: 4. The CDR3 totals 14 residues. CDR3 sequence (DNA): TGTGCCAGCAGCTTGAGGGAGGGGTTCTACGAGCAGTACTTC. Translated: CASSLREGFYEQYF. The full variable domain, with the rest looked up from reference TRBV5-4 and TRBJ2-7, is ETGVTQSPTHLIKTRGQQVTLRCSSQSGHNTVSWYQQALGQGPQFIFQYYREEENGRGNFPPRFSGLQFPNYSSELNVNALELDDSALYLCASSLREGFYEQYFGPGTRLTVT.

V and J are TRBV6-5 and TRBJ1-2; 9 positions match TRBD1. The CDR3 sequence is 15 residues long. V shed 0 bases and J 4 bases; nucleotides not matched to a gene: 3. The germline gives CDR1 MNHEY, CDR2 SVGAGI. Written as DNA, the CDR3 is TGTGCCAGCAGTTACTCACAGGGGGCACTCTATGGCTACACCTTC. Protein sequence: CASSYSQGALYGYTF.

The chain recombines TRBV14 with TRBJ2-2; D unresolved. The CDR3 runs to 15 residues. The V end lost 0 bases, the J end lost 1 base, and 6 bases lay between the germline ends. Germline V CDR1 and CDR2: SGHDN, FVKESK. CDR3 DNA: TGTGCCAGCAGCCAAGAACCCAGGAACACCGGGGAGCTGTTTTTT. Protein sequence: CASSQEPRNTGELFF.

The chain has TRBV27 and TRBJ2-7, with 7 bases identical to TRBD1. The CDR3 has 12 residues. J was trimmed by 9 bases and V by 4 bases; bases with no gene match: 6. Germline V lookup: CDR1 MNHEY, CDR2 SMNVEV (reference sequence). CDR3 nucleotides: TGTGCCAGCAGTTCGACAGGGACGGTGCAGTACTTC. Translating gives CASSSTGTVQYF.

With regard to this clone: Other nucleotide sequences in the sample specify the same CDR3. This chain connects TRBV24-1 to TRBJ1-5, with D maybe TRBD1 (5 bases). The CDR3 runs to 13 residues. Trimming took 7 bases from V and 4 from J, leaving 10 bases between them. Germline V gene sequence: CDR1 KGHDR, CDR2 SFDVKD. The chain's CDR3 is CATSVGGNQPQHF. The CDR3 DNA follows: TGTGCCACCAGCGTCGGGGGGAATCAGCCCCAGCATTTT.

Written as DNA, the CDR3 is TGTGCCAGCAGCCTTGTTGGCAACTATGGCTACACCTTC. Amino acids: CASSLVGNYGYTF. This rearrangement joins TRBV6-5 to TRBJ1-2; no firm D call. The CDR3 loop spans 13 amino acids. V lost 6 bases to trimming and J lost 2 bases, with 10 bases between them. The germline V gene has CDR1 MNHEY and CDR2 SVGAGI.

The chain uses TRBV30 and TRBJ1-2, with D perhaps TRBD1 (6 bases). CDR3 length: 15 residues. Trimming shortened V by 5 bases and J by 1 base, and 17 bases separated the two germline ends. CDR1 and CDR2 from the germline V gene are GTSNPN and SVGIG (reference sequence). The chain's CDR3 is CAWAFGQPINYGYTF. The CDR3, as DNA: TGTGCCTGGGCATTTGGACAGCCCATTAACTATGGCTACACCTTC.

The chain links TRBV2 to TRBJ2-3; the match to TRBD2 covers 14 bases. Trimming cost V 6 bases and J 1 base; bases outside gene matches: 3. Germline V gives CDR1 SNHLY, CDR2 FYNNEI. The CDR3 covers 16 residues. The CDR3 DNA follows: TGTGCCAGCAGGAGACTAGCGGGGGGGGGCACAGATACGCAGTATTTT. It encodes CASRRLAGGGTDTQYF.

The V and J genes are TRBV7-2 and TRBJ1-2; a possible D gene is TRBD1 (6 bases). Trimming stripped 5 bases from V and 2 bases from J, with 15 bases between. Germline V gene data show CDR1 as SGHTA and CDR2 as FQGNSA. The CDR3 has 15 amino acids. CDR3 coding DNA: TGTGCCAGCAGCCTGACCTCAACAGGGAACTATGGCTACACCTTC. Amino acid sequence: CASSLTSTGNYGYTF.

This chain uses TRBV27 with TRBJ2-7; no clear D gene. V was trimmed by 5 bases and J by 5 bases, leaving 13 bases between them. The CDR3 is made up of 13 amino acids. The germline V gene encodes CDR1 MNHEY and CDR2 SMNVEV (reference sequence). CDR3 amino acids: CASSRLLRDEQYF. The CDR3 DNA follows: TGTGCCAGCAGTCGCCTGCTCCGCGACGAGCAGTACTTC.